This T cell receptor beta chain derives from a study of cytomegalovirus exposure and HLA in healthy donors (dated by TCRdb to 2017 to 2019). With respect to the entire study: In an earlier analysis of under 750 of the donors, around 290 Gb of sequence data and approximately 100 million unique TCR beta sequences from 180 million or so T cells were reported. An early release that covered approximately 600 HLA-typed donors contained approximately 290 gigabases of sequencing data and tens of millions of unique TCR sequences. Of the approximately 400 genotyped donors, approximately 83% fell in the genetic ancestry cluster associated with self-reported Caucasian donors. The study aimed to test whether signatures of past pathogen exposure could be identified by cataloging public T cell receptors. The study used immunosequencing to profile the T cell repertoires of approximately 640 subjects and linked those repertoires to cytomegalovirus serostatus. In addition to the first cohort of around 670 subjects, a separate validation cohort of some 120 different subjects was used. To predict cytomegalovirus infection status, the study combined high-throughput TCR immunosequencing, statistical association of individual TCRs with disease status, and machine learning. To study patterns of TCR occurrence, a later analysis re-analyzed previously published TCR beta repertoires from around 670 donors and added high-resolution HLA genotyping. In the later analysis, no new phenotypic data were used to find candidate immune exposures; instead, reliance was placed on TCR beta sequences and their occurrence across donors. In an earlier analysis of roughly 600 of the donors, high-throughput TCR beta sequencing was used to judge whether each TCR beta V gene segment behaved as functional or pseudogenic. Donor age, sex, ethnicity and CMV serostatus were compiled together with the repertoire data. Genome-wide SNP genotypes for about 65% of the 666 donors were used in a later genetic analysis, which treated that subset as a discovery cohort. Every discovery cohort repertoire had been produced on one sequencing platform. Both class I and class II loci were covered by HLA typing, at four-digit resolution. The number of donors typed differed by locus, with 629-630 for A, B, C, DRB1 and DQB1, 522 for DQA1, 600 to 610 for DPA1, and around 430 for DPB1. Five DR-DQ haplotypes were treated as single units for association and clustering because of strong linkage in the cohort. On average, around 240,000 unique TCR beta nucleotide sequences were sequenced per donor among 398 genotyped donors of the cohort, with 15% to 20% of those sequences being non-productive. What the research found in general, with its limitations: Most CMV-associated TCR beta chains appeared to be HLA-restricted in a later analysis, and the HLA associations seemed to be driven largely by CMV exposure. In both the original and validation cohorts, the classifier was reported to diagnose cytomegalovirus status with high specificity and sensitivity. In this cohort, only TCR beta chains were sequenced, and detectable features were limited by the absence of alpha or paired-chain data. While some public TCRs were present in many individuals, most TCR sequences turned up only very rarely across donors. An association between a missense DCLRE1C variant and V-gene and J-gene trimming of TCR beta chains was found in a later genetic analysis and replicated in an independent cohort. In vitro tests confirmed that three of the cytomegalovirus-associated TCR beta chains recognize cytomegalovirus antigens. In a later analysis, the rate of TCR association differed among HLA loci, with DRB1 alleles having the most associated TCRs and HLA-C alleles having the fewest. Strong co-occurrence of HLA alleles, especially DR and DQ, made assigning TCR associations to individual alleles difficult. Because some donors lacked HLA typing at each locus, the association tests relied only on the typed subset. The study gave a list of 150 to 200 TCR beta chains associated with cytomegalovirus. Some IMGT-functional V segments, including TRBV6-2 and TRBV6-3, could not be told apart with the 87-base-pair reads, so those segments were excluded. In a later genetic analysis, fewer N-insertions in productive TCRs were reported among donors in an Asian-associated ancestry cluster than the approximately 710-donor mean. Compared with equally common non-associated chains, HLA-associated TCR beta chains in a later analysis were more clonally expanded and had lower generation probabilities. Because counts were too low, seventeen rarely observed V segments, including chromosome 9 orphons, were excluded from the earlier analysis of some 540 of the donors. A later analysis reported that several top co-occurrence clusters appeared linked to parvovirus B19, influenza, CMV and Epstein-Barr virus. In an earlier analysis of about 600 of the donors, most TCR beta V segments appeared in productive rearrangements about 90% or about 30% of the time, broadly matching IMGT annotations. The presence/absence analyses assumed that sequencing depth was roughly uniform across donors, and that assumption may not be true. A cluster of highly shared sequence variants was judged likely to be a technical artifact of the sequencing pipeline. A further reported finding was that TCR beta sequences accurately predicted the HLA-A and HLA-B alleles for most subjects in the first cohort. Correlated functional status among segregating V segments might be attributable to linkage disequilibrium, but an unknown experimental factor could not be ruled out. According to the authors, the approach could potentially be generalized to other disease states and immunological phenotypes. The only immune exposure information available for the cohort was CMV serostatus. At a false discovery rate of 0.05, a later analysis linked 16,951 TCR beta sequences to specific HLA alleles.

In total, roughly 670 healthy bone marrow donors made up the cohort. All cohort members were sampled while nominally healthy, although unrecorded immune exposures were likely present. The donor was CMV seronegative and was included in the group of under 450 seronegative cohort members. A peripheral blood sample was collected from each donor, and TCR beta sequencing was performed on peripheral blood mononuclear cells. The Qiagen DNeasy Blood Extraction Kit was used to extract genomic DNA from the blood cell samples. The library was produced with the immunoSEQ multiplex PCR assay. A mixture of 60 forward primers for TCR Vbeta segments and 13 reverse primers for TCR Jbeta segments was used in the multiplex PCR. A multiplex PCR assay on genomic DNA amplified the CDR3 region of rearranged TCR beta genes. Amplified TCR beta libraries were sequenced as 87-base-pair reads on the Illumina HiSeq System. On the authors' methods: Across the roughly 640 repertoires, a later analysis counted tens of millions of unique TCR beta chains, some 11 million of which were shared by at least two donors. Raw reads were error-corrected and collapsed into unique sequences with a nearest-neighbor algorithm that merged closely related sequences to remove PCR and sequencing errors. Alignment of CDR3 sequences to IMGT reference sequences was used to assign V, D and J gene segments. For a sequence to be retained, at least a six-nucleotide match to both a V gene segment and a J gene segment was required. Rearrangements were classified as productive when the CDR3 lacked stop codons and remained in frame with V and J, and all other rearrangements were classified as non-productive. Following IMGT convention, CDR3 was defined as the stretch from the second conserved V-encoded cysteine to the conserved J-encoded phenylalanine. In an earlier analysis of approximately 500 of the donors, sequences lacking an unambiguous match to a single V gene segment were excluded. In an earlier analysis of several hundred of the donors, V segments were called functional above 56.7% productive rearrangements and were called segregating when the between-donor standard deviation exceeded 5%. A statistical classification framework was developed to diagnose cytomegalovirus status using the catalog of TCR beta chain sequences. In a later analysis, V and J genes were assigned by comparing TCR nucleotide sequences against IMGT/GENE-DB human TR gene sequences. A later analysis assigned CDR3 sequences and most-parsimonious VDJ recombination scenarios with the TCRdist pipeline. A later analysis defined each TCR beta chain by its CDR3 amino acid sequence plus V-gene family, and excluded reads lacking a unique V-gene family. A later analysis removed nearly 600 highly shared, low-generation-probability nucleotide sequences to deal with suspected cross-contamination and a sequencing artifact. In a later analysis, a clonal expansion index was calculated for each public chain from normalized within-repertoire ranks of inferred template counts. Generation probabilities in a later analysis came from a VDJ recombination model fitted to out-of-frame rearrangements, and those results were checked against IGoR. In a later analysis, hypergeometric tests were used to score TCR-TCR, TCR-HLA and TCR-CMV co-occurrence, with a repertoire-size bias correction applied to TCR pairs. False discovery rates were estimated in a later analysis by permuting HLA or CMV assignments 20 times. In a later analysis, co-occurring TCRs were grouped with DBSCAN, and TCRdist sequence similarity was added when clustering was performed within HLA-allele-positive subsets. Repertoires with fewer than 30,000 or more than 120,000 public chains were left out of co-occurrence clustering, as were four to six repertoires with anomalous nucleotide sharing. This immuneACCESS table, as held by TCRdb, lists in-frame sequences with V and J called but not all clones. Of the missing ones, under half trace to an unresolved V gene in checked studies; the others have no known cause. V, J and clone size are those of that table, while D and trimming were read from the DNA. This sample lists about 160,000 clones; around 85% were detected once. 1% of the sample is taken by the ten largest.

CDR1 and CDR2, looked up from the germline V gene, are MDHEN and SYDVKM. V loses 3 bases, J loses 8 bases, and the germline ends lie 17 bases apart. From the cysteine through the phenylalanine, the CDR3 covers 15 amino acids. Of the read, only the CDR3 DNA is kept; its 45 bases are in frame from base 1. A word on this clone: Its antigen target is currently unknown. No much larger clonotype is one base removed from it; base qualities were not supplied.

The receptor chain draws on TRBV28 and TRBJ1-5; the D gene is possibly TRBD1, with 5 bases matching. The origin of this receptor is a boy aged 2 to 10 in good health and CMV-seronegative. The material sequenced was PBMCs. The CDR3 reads CASSLGRAITEPQHF. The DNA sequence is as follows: TGTGCCAGCAGTTTGGGCAGGGCTATTACGGAGCCCCAGCATTTT.